The TCR beta chain described here comes from a study of blood T cell repertoires in COVID-19. Germline CDR1 SGHNT, CDR2 YYREEE (reference sequence). This CDR3 region has 15 residues. J was trimmed by 1 base and V by 1 base; bases with no gene match: 3. The authors' processing: Reference gene primer amplification gave nucleated cell count estimates. Only in-frame clones appear in the TCRdb table, and some are missing; sequencing was by immunoSEQ multiplex PCR. The V and J calls and clone size are taken from that table; D and trimming were inferred from the DNA. In the table there are some 150,000 clones, 87% of which are singletons.

The TCR comes from a man over 45 with active COVID-19. Specimen: peripheral blood. The gene calls are TRBV5-4 and TRBJ2-7; 9 nucleotides align to TRBD2. CDR3 in amino acids: CASSLFAGGSYEQYF. In DNA, the CDR3 is TGTGCCAGCAGCTTGTTCGCGGGGGGGTCCTACGAGCAGTACTTC.